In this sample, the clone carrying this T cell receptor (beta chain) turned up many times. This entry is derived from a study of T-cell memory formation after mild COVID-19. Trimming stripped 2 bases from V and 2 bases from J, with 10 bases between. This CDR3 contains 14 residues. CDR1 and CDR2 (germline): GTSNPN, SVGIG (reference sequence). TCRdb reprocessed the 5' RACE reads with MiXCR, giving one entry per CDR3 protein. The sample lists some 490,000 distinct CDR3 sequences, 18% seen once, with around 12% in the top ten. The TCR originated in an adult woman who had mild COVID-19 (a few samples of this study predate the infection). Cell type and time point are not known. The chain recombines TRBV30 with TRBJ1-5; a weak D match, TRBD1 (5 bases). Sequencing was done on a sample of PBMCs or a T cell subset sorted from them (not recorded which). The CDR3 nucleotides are TGTGCCTGGAGTAAAGGGGCACGCAATCAGCCCCAGCATTTT. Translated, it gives CAWSKGARNQPQHF.